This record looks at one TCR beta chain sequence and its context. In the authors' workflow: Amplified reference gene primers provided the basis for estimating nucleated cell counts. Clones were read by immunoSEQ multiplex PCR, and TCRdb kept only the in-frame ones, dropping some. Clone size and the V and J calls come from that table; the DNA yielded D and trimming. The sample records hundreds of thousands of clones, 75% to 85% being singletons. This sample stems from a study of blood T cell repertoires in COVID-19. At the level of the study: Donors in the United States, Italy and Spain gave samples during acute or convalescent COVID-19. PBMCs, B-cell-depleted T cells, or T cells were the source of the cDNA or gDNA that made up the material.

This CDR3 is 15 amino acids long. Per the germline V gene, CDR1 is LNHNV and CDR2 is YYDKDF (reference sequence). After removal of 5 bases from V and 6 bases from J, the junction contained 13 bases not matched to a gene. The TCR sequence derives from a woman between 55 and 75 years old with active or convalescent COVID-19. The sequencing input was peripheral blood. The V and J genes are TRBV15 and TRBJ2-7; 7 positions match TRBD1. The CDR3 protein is CATSGGRQGRAEQYF. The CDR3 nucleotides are TGTGCCACCAGCGGTGGCCGACAGGGAAGGGCCGAGCAGTACTTC. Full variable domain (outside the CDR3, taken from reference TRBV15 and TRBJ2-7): DAMVIQNPRYQVTQFGKPVTLSCSQTLNHNVMYWYQQKSSQAPKLLFHYYDKDFNNEADTPDNFQSRRPNTSFCFLDIRSPGLGDTAMYLCATSGGRQGRAEQYFGPGTRLTVT.